Following are 5 T cell receptor beta chains from one sample sequenced in a study of blood T cell repertoires in COVID-19. Only in-frame clones appear in the TCRdb table, and some are missing; sequencing was by immunoSEQ multiplex PCR. Of around 290,000 clones detected, about 89% appear once; the ten largest clones hold about 4.6%. Sequenced sample: peripheral blood. The origin of the receptors is a man aged 35 to 55 with acute or convalescent COVID-19.

The rearrangement uses TRBV6-5 and TRBJ1-2; 9 nucleotides agree with TRBD1. Looked up from germline, CDR1 is MNHEY and CDR2 is SVGAGI. J gave up 0 bases and V 7 bases, and 6 bases lay outside the gene matches. The CDR3 length is 15 residues. In DNA, the CDR3 is TGTGCCAGCACCTTAGGGACAGGGTCTAACTATGGCTACACCTTC. This codes for CASTLGTGSNYGYTF.

The rearrangement links TRBV13 to TRBJ2-2, with D unresolved. The germline V gene has CDR1 PRHDT and CDR2 FYEKMQ (reference sequence). V lost 3 bases and J lost 4, with 9 bases in between. CDR3 length: 14 residues. In nucleotides, the CDR3 is TGTGCCAGCAGCTTCGGCGGAGCCACCGGGGAGCTGTTTTTT. Amino acids: CASSFGGATGELFF.

V and J are TRBV7-2 and TRBJ2-4; the match to TRBD1 covers 7 bases. Germline V gives CDR1 SGHTA, CDR2 FQGNSA. V lost 2 bases to trimming and J lost 12 bases; unmatched junction nucleotides: 16. This CDR3 spans 16 amino acids. CDR3 sequence (DNA): TGTGCCAGCAGCTTAACCAGGGGGACACGGAATGAGGCTCAGTACTTC. It codes for CASSLTRGTRNEAQYF. Using reference TRBV7-2 and TRBJ2-4 for the parts outside the CDR3, the full variable domain is GAGVSQSPSNKVTEKGKDVELRCDPISGHTALYWYRQSLGQGLEFLIYFQGNSAPDKSGLPSDRFSAERTGGSVSTLTIQRTQQEDSAVYLCASSLTRGTRNEAQYFGAGTRLSVL.

The chain is built from TRBV6-5 and TRBJ1-4; D unclear. Per the germline V gene, CDR1 is MNHEY and CDR2 is SVGAGI. The V gene lost 0 bases and the J gene lost 3 bases, with 11 bases spanning the gap. The length of the CDR3 is 16 residues. Here the CDR3 reads CASSYSFVGSNEKLFF. For the CDR3, the DNA is TGTGCCAGCAGTTACTCCTTCGTGGGCTCTAATGAAAAACTGTTTTTT.

This rearrangement joins TRBV15 to TRBJ2-7; tentatively, D is TRBD2 (6 bases). Germline V gives CDR1 LNHNV, CDR2 YYDKDF (reference sequence). V was shortened by 1 base and J by 8 bases, with 18 bases between the two germline ends. The CDR3 is made up of 15 amino acids. The CDR3 is CATSRAGTGVFKQYF. Written as DNA, the CDR3 is TGTGCCACCAGCAGAGCTGGGACGGGGGTTTTCAAGCAGTACTTC.